This T cell receptor (beta chain) was observed in a study of shared clonotypes between healthy human individuals. Overall study results and limits: In general, naive subsets displayed greater estimated richness than memory subsets did.

CD45RO negativity and positive selection for CCR7 defined naive CD8 cells, a population that excluded terminally differentiated effector memory CD45RA+ cells. Produced via immunoSEQ multiplex PCR; TCRdb's table is partial and in-frame only. Counted here are roughly 590,000 clones, roughly 95% occurring once; the ten biggest clones make up 0.09% to 0.13%. This CDR3 region has 17 residues. As concerns this clone: Its antigen is undetermined.

The chain couples TRBV21-1 to TRBJ1-1; the table's TRBD1 call for D was not verified on the DNA. TRBV21-1 counts as a pseudogene. Sequenced material: naive CD8+ T cells sorted from blood. This receptor was identified in a woman aged 25 to 45 in good health. The CDR3 is CASSKKGQSLEETEAFF. The CDR3 DNA reads as TGTGCCAGCAGCAAAAAAGGACAGAGCCTGGAGGAAACTGAAGCTTTCTTT.